This T cell receptor beta chain came from a study of a mutant IDH1 vaccine in newly diagnosed glioma. This clone was seen a single time. Profiling relied on immunoSEQ multiplex PCR, and the TCRdb table lists in-frame clones only, not all of them. Of some 100,000 clones in the sample, 83% were seen once. Time point defined: baseline, week 1 (first vaccination visit). Documented treatment: pre-vaccination baseline after standard-of-care therapy. J lost 0 bases, V lost 2 bases, and 6 bases had no gene match. Looked up from germline, CDR1 is LGHNA and CDR2 is YSLEER. This CDR3 comprises 17 residues. The chain couples TRBV4-3 to TRBJ2-1; 8 bases map to TRBD2. This clonotype was obtained from a woman in her forties or fifties with glioma. The sample consisted of PBMCs, taken from a glioma patient treated with radiotherapy, temozolomide or both. The CDR3 DNA reads as TGCGCCAGCAGCCAATTCAAAAGCGGGGGCTCCTACAATGAGCAGTTCTTC. It codes for CASSQFKSGGSYNEQFF.